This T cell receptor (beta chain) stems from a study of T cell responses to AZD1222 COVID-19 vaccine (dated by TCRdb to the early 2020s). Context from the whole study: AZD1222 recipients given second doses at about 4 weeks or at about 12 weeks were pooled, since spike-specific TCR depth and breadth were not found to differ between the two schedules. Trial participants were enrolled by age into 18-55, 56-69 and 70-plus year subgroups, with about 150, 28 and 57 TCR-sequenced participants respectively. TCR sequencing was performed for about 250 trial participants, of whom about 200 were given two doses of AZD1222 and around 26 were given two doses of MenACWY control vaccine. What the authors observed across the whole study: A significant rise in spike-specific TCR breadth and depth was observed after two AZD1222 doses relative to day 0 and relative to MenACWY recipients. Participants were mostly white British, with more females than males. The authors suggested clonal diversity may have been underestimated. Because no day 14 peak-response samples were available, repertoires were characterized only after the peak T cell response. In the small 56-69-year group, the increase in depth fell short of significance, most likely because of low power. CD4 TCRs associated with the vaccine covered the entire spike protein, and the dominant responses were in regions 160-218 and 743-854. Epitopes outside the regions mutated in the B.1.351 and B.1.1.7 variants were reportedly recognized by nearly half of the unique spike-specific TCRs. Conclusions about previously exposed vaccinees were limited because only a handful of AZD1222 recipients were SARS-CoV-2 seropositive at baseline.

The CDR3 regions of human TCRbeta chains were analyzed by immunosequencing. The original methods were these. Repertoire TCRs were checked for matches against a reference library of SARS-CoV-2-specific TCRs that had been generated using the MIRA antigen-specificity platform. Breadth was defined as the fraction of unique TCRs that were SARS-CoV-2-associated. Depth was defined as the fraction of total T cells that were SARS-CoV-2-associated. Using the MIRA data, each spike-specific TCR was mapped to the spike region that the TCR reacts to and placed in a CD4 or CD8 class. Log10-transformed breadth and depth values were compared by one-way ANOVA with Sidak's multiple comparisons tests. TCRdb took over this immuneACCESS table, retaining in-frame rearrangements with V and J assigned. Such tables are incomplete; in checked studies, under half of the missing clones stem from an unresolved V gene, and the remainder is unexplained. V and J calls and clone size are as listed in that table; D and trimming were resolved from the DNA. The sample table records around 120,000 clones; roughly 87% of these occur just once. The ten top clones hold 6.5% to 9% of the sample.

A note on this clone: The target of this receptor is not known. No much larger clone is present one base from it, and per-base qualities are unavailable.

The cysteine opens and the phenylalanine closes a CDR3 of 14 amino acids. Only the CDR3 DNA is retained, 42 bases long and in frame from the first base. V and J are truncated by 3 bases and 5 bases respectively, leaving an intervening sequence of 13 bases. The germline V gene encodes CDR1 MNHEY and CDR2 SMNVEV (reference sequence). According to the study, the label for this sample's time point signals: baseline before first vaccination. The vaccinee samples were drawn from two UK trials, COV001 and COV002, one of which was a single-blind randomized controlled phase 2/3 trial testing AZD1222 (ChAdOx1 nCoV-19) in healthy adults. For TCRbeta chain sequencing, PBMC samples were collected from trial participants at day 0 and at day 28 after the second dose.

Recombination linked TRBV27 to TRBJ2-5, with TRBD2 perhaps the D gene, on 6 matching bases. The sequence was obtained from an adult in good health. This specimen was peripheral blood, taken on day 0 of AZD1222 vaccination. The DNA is TGTGCCAGCAGTTTCGGCGGGGTGCGGGAGACCCAGTACTTC. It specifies CASSFGGVRETQYF.